The 13 T cell receptor beta chains reported below all come from one sample, sequenced in a study of cytomegalovirus exposure and HLA in healthy donors. The table came from immunoSEQ multiplex PCR; TCRdb's copy has only in-frame clones and leaves some out. This sample yields roughly 120,000 clones, of which roughly 82% are seen a single time; roughly 5.3% belongs to the top ten. The specimen sequenced was PBMCs. These receptor sequences come from a man younger than 35 in good health and CMV-seronegative.

The chain combines TRBV19 with TRBJ2-1; 10 bases agree with TRBD2. Germline trimming cut 6 bases from V and 6 bases from J; bases unmatched to any gene: 5. CDR1 LNHDA and CDR2 SQIVND come from the germline V gene (reference sequence). CDR3 size: 14 residues. In DNA form, the CDR3 reads TGTGCCAGTAGCCTAGCGGGAGTTCTCAATGAGCAGTTCTTC. It codes for CASSLAGVLNEQFF.

The rearrangement joins TRBV7-9 to TRBJ2-2; TRBD1 aligns across 9 bases. Germline CDR1 SEHNR, CDR2 FQNEAQ (reference sequence). The V and J ends lost 5 bases and 7 bases, in that order; junction bases with no gene match: 8. This CDR3 has 15 amino acids. Here the CDR3 reads CASSPGQGRVGELFF. The CDR3 DNA reads TGTGCCAGCAGCCCGGGACAGGGTCGCGTCGGGGAGCTGTTTTTT.

The rearrangement links TRBV15 to TRBJ2-3; D is uncertain. Germline loops: CDR1 LNHNV, CDR2 YYDKDF (reference sequence). CDR3 size: 16 residues. Trimming took 1 base from V and 2 from J, leaving 13 bases between them. For the CDR3, the DNA is TGTGCCACCAGCAGAGCTCCTAGAGGTTCCACAGATACGCAGTATTTT. This sequence encodes CATSRAPRGSTDTQYF. Supplemented by reference TRBV15 and TRBJ2-3, the full variable domain reads DAMVIQNPRYQVTQFGKPVTLSCSQTLNHNVMYWYQQKSSQAPKLLFHYYDKDFNNEADTPDNFQSRRPNTSFCFLDIRSPGLGDTAMYLCATSRAPRGSTDTQYFGPGTRLTVL.

There are a few counts of this clone. The chain uses TRBV30 and TRBJ1-2, with D perhaps TRBD1 (6 bases). Germline CDR1 is GTSNPN and CDR2 is SVGIG (reference sequence). The CDR3 runs 14 residues. V gave up 1 base and J gave up 7 bases, with 16 bases separating them. The CDR3 region is CAWSGVGTLGGYTF. The CDR3 nucleotides are TGTGCCTGGAGTGGGGTGGGGACACTGGGTGGCTACACCTTC.

Points on this clone: A read error may account for a junction end that differs from germline. The chain carries TRBV6-5 and TRBJ1-1, with 10 bases lining up with TRBD1. The CDR3 totals 12 residues. Germline V gene sequence: CDR1 MNHEY, CDR2 SVGAGI. The CDR3 DNA reads as TGTGCCAGCAGTTTGACAGGGGGCGTTCAGCTCTTT. Protein product: CASSLTGGVQLF.

The chain joins TRBV30 to TRBJ2-1, with 10 bases lining up with TRBD2. Trimming cost V 1 base and J 12 bases; bases outside gene matches: 6. CDR3 length: 13 residues. Germline assignment: CDR1 GTSNPN and CDR2 SVGIG (reference sequence). The CDR3 region has the DNA TGTGCCTGGAGTGGGGTAGCGGGAGGCGGGCAGTTCTTC. It is translated as CAWSGVAGGGQFF.

In DNA form, the CDR3 reads TGTGCCTGGAGTCGTCTGTTAGGACCAGGGAATAATGAAAAACTGTTTTTT. It codes for CAWSRLLGPGNNEKLFF. The chain employs TRBV30 and TRBJ1-4; a weak D match, TRBD1 (5 bases). V was pared by 2 bases and J by 4 bases, with 20 bases between. The CDR3 is 17 residues long. Germline V gene data show CDR1 as GTSNPN and CDR2 as SVGIG (reference sequence). Full variable domain (outside the CDR3, taken from reference TRBV30 and TRBJ1-4): SQTIHQWPATLVQPVGSPLSLECTVEGTSNPNLYWYRQAAGRGLQLLFYSVGIGQISSEVPQNLSASRPQDRQFILSSKKLLLSDSGFYLCAWSRLLGPGNNEKLFFGSGTQLSVL.

The chain joins TRBV27 to TRBJ2-1; 14 bases match TRBD2. Trimming at V came to 0 bases and at J to 6 bases, leaving 1 base not matched to a gene. Germline V lookup: CDR1 MNHEY, CDR2 SMNVEV (reference sequence). The CDR3 is 16 amino acids. The CDR3 loop reads CASSLSTSGRANEQFF. The CDR3 DNA reads TGTGCCAGCAGTTTATCGACTAGCGGGAGGGCCAATGAGCAGTTCTTC.

A few counts support this clone. The V and J genes are TRBV30 and TRBJ2-6; D perhaps matches TRBD2 (5 bases). This CDR3 contains 15 residues. Germline CDR1 is GTSNPN and CDR2 is SVGIG (reference sequence). The V gene lost 0 bases and the J gene lost 1 base, with 7 bases spanning the gap. CDR3 loop: CAWSVRGSGANVLTF. The CDR3 nucleotides read TGTGCCTGGAGTGTACGGGGATCTGGGGCCAACGTCCTGACTTTC.

This sequence joins TRBV7-2 and TRBJ1-6; no clear D. CDR3 length: 14 amino acids. Trimming removed 3 bases from V and 10 bases from J, with 13 bases in between. Germline values: CDR1 SGHTA, CDR2 FQGNSA. CDR3 loop: CASSFNAGDSPLHF. In DNA form, the CDR3 reads TGTGCCAGCAGCTTTAATGCGGGAGACTCACCCCTCCACTTT.

This clone was seen just once. The chain links TRBV6-4 to TRBJ1-1; D is undetermined. Germline V gene lookup returns CDR1 MRHNA and CDR2 SNTAGT. V dropped 4 bases and J dropped 1 base, with 13 bases sitting between them. The CDR3 totals 15 residues. CDR3 sequence (DNA): TGTGCCAGCAGTGTTTCACAGTTCCAGAACACTGAAGCTTTCTTT. Translating gives CASSVSQFQNTEAFF.

This clone was counted between two and nine times. This chain joins TRBV5-6 and TRBJ2-1; 9 nucleotides line up with TRBD2. J was trimmed by 7 bases and V by 4 bases; bases with no gene match: 15. The CDR3 extends over 17 amino acids. Germline CDR1 and CDR2: SGHDT and YYEEEE. The CDR3 here is CASSQARSGRTRNEQFF. The CDR3 bases are TGTGCCAGCAGCCAAGCGAGGAGCGGGAGGACTAGAAATGAGCAGTTCTTC.

The chain carries TRBV29-1 and TRBJ1-1; D may be TRBD1 (6 bases). CDR3 length: 13 residues. The V gene lost 3 bases and the J gene lost 0 bases, with 8 bases spanning the gap. Germline loops: CDR1 SQVTM, CDR2 ANQGSEA. CDR3 protein: CSVETGLNTEAFF. The CDR3 DNA reads TGCAGCGTTGAGACAGGTCTGAACACTGAAGCTTTCTTT. The full variable domain, rest sourced from reference TRBV29-1 and TRBJ1-1, is SAVISQKPSRDICQRGTSLTIQCQVDSQVTMMFWYRQQPGQSLTLIATANQGSEATYESGFVIDKFPISRPNLTFSTLTVSNMSPEDSSIYLCSVETGLNTEAFFGQGTRLTVV.